This T cell receptor beta chain was captured by sequencing in a study of sequential checkpoint blockade in melanoma. Across the whole study: Randomization was 1:1 between first-line nivolumab→ipilimumab and ipilimumab→nivolumab. Maintenance nivolumab came after either treatment sequence.

Looked up from germline, CDR1 is MNHEY and CDR2 is SMNVEV (reference sequence). CDR3 length equals 15 residues. Germline trimming cut 3 bases from V and 2 bases from J; bases unmatched to any gene: 7. The treatment is: randomized to nivolumab then ipilimumab (arm A) or the reverse (arm B). Patients had received no earlier DNA-damaging chemotherapy. From thawed PBMCs, live CD3+CD8+ cells negative for CD19 and CD56 were sorted. Repertoires were generated with immunoSEQ multiplex PCR, while TCRdb's copy carries only in-frame clones and drops some. The sample lists about 19,000 clones; roughly 66% were seen once.

V gene TRBV27 combines with J gene TRBJ2-7, with 7 bases identical to TRBD2. The sequence came from a human donor with melanoma. The input for sequencing was CD8+ T cells sorted from blood (inferred from file names), taken from a patient given nivolumab and ipilimumab in sequence. CDR3 loop: CASSFNLAATYEQYF. The CDR3 DNA follows: TGTGCCAGCAGTTTCAACCTAGCGGCTACCTACGAGCAGTACTTC.